These T cell receptor beta chains were read from a single sample in a study of Tregs in tolerant kidney transplant recipients. This table comes from immunoSEQ multiplex PCR, and its TCRdb copy is limited to in-frame clones, with some not included. The table records about 240,000 clones, 80% to 85% of them present only once. Source material: CD4+ T cells from blood. These receptors were taken from a human donor in good health. Each CDR3 is given with its conserved first and last residue. A D gene is named only where the DNA matches it firmly. Rows give clone size only sometimes, using once, few, many, or a class for an expanded clone.

j_call: TRBJ2-1; v_call: TRBV6-5; clone_size: .; d_call: TRBD2; cdr3_aa: CASRLAGEINEQFF; cdr3_nt: TGTGCCAGCAGATTAGCGGGAGAGATCAATGAGCAGTTCTTC
j_call: TRBJ2-2; v_call: TRBV18; clone_size: .; d_call: .; cdr3_aa: CASSPQGTNTGELFF; cdr3_nt: TGTGCCAGCTCACCTCAAGGGACCAACACCGGGGAGCTGTTTTTT
j_call: TRBJ1-1; v_call: TRBV29-1; clone_size: .; d_call: .; cdr3_aa: CSVDSGVRTEAFF; cdr3_nt: TGCAGCGTTGATAGCGGGGTGAGGACTGAAGCTTTCTTT
j_call: TRBJ1-1; v_call: TRBV7-9; clone_size: .; d_call: TRBD1; cdr3_aa: CASSFRTGENTEAFF; cdr3_nt: TGTGCCAGCAGCTTCCGGACAGGGGAGAACACTGAAGCTTTCTTT
j_call: TRBJ1-2; v_call: TRBV7-8; clone_size: .; d_call: TRBD1; cdr3_aa: CASSLALTGNYGYTF; cdr3_nt: TGTGCCAGCAGCTTAGCCCTGACAGGGAACTATGGCTACACCTTC
j_call: TRBJ1-3; v_call: TRBV18; clone_size: .; d_call: .; cdr3_aa: CASSPQAGAGLYSGNTIYF; cdr3_nt: TGTGCCAGCTCACCCCAGGCCGGGGCAGGTTTATACTCTGGAAACACCATATATTTT
j_call: TRBJ2-2; v_call: TRBV5-1; clone_size: .; d_call: .; cdr3_aa: CASSPLWGRETGELFF; cdr3_nt: TGCGCCAGCAGCCCTCTGTGGGGCAGGGAAACCGGGGAGCTGTTTTTT
j_call: TRBJ2-3; v_call: TRBV2; clone_size: .; d_call: .; cdr3_aa: CASRAEGTDTQYF; cdr3_nt: TGTGCCAGCCGGGCTGAGGGCACAGATACGCAGTATTTT
j_call: TRBJ2-3; v_call: TRBV5-1; clone_size: .; d_call: TRBD2; cdr3_aa: CASSLPRASGSTDTQYF; cdr3_nt: TGCGCCAGCAGCTTACCCCGGGCTAGCGGGAGCACAGATACGCAGTATTTT
j_call: TRBJ1-4; v_call: TRBV6-6; clone_size: .; d_call: .; cdr3_aa: CASSRLTEKLFF; cdr3_nt: TGTGCCAGCAGTAGGCTAACGGAAAAACTGTTTTTT
j_call: TRBJ2-3; v_call: TRBV6-1; clone_size: .; d_call: TRBD1; cdr3_aa: CASRGAGTVRDTQYF; cdr3_nt: TGTGCCAGCAGGGGGGCCGGGACAGTCAGAGATACGCAGTATTTT
j_call: TRBJ2-3; v_call: TRBV10-3; clone_size: once; d_call: TRBD2; cdr3_aa: CAISNPSGSTDTQYF; cdr3_nt: TGTGCCATCAGTAACCCTAGCGGTAGCACAGATACGCAGTATTTT
j_call: TRBJ1-2; v_call: TRBV12-5; clone_size: once; d_call: .; cdr3_aa: CASGATITYTF; cdr3_nt: TGTGCTAGTGGGGCCACCATCACCTACACCTTC
j_call: TRBJ2-7; v_call: TRBV18; clone_size: .; d_call: .; cdr3_aa: CASSPPSQGEQYF; cdr3_nt: TGTGCCAGCTCACCACCCAGCCAGGGCGAGCAGTACTTC
j_call: TRBJ2-2; v_call: TRBV5-1; clone_size: .; d_call: .; cdr3_aa: CASSLGTTGVGELFF; cdr3_nt: TGCGCCAGCAGCTTGGGGACTACGGGGGTCGGGGAGCTGTTTTTT
j_call: TRBJ2-7; v_call: TRBV7-3; clone_size: once; d_call: .; cdr3_aa: CASSPGAGQNAYEQYF; cdr3_nt: TGTGCCAGCAGCCCCGGGGCGGGACAGAACGCCTACGAGCAGTACTTC
j_call: TRBJ2-4; v_call: TRBV7-2; clone_size: .; d_call: TRBD1; cdr3_aa: CASSPRDRTDIQYF; cdr3_nt: TGTGCCAGCAGCCCGCGGGACAGGACCGACATTCAGTACTTC
j_call: TRBJ2-1; v_call: TRBV14; clone_size: .; d_call: .; cdr3_aa: CASSRAPTNNEQFF; cdr3_nt: TGTGCCAGCAGCCGGGCACCGACGAACAATGAGCAGTTCTTC
j_call: TRBJ1-3; v_call: TRBV7-6; clone_size: .; d_call: TRBD1; cdr3_aa: CASSTDRSSGNTIYF; cdr3_nt: TGTGCCAGCAGCACGGACAGGAGCTCTGGAAACACCATATATTTT
j_call: TRBJ2-7; v_call: TRBV18; clone_size: .; d_call: TRBD2; cdr3_aa: CASSPTSGSSYEQYF; cdr3_nt: TGTGCCAGCTCCCCTACTAGCGGGAGCTCCTACGAGCAGTACTTC
j_call: TRBJ1-2; v_call: TRBV7-3; clone_size: .; d_call: .; cdr3_aa: CASSRDGRDGYTF; cdr3_nt: TGTGCCAGCAGCCGGGACGGAAGGGATGGCTACACCTTC
j_call: TRBJ2-7; v_call: TRBV27; clone_size: .; d_call: .; cdr3_aa: CASSFWHRSSYEQYF; cdr3_nt: TGTGCCAGCAGTTTTTGGCATCGCAGCTCCTACGAGCAGTACTTC
j_call: TRBJ1-4; v_call: TRBV6-5; clone_size: once; d_call: .; cdr3_aa: CASSYIGEKLFF; cdr3_nt: TGTGCCAGCAGTTATATTGGTGAAAAACTGTTTTTT
j_call: TRBJ2-2; v_call: TRBV30; clone_size: once; d_call: .; cdr3_aa: CAWSVIRTGELFF; cdr3_nt: TGTGCCTGGAGTGTAATCCGGACCGGGGAGCTGTTTTTT
j_call: TRBJ1-1; v_call: TRBV11-3; clone_size: .; d_call: .; cdr3_aa: CASSGEGGIGEAFF; cdr3_nt: TGTGCCAGCAGTGGGGAGGGGGGGATTGGTGAAGCTTTCTTT
j_call: TRBJ1-1; v_call: TRBV9; clone_size: .; d_call: .; cdr3_aa: CASSVGVVRNTEAFF; cdr3_nt: TGTGCCAGCAGCGTAGGGGTCGTAAGGAACACTGAAGCTTTCTTT
j_call: TRBJ2-7; v_call: TRBV19; clone_size: once; d_call: TRBD2; cdr3_aa: CASMKSSGRGEQYF; cdr3_nt: TGTGCCAGTATGAAATCTAGCGGGAGAGGCGAGCAGTACTTC
j_call: TRBJ1-2; v_call: TRBV2; clone_size: .; d_call: .; cdr3_aa: CASSDEGNYGYTF; cdr3_nt: TGTGCCAGCAGTGACGAGGGAAACTATGGCTACACCTTC
j_call: TRBJ2-3; v_call: TRBV9; clone_size: .; d_call: TRBD2; cdr3_aa: CASSVVPISGKGTDTQYF; cdr3_nt: TGTGCCAGCAGCGTAGTCCCTATTAGCGGGAAGGGTACAGATACGCAGTATTTT
j_call: TRBJ1-1; v_call: TRBV4-1; clone_size: .; d_call: .; cdr3_aa: CASSLRGAEMNTEAFF; cdr3_nt: TGCGCCAGCAGCCTCCGCGGCGCAGAAATGAACACTGAAGCTTTCTTT
j_call: TRBJ2-5; v_call: TRBV7-7; clone_size: .; d_call: TRBD2; cdr3_aa: CASRPIAGGETQYF; cdr3_nt: TGTGCTAGCAGACCCATCGCGGGGGGTGAGACCCAGTACTTC
j_call: TRBJ2-1; v_call: TRBV6-4; clone_size: .; d_call: .; cdr3_aa: CASSATSKDEQFF; cdr3_nt: TGTGCCAGCAGTGCCACTAGCAAGGATGAGCAGTTCTTC
j_call: TRBJ1-1; v_call: TRBV6-5; clone_size: .; d_call: .; cdr3_aa: CASTPAGRNTEAFF; cdr3_nt: TGTGCCAGCACCCCCGCGGGTAGGAACACTGAAGCTTTCTTT
j_call: TRBJ1-3; v_call: TRBV6-1; clone_size: few; d_call: .; cdr3_aa: CASSAIDDSGNTIYF; cdr3_nt: TGTGCCAGCAGTGCAATCGACGACTCTGGAAACACCATATATTTT
j_call: TRBJ1-2; v_call: TRBV29-1; clone_size: .; d_call: TRBD1; cdr3_aa: CSVEGGQGFVDGYTF; cdr3_nt: TGCAGCGTTGAAGGGGGACAGGGGTTTGTGGATGGCTACACCTTC
j_call: TRBJ2-7; v_call: TRBV5-1; clone_size: .; d_call: TRBD2; cdr3_aa: CASSRELAGGYEQYF; cdr3_nt: TGCGCCAGCAGCCGAGAACTAGCGGGAGGCTACGAGCAGTACTTC
j_call: TRBJ1-3; v_call: TRBV2; clone_size: .; d_call: .; cdr3_aa: CASLRDSGNTIYF; cdr3_nt: TGTGCCAGCCTCCGGGACTCTGGAAACACCATATATTTT
j_call: TRBJ2-1; v_call: TRBV4-1; clone_size: .; d_call: .; cdr3_aa: CASSTHPVQPNEQFF; cdr3_nt: TGCGCCAGCAGCACCCACCCGGTGCAGCCCAATGAGCAGTTCTTC
j_call: TRBJ1-1; v_call: TRBV7-2; clone_size: .; d_call: .; cdr3_aa: CASSLAGRQWNTEAFF; cdr3_nt: TGTGCCAGCAGCTTAGCGGGGAGACAATGGAACACTGAAGCTTTCTTT
j_call: TRBJ1-1; v_call: TRBV5-4; clone_size: .; d_call: .; cdr3_aa: CASSGQFTLGTEAFF; cdr3_nt: TGTGCCAGCAGCGGACAGTTTACCTTGGGCACTGAAGCTTTCTTT
j_call: TRBJ2-7; v_call: TRBV5-4; clone_size: .; d_call: .; cdr3_aa: CASSPDRSYEQYF; cdr3_nt: TGTGCCAGCAGCCCCGACAGATCCTACGAGCAGTACTTC
j_call: TRBJ1-5; v_call: TRBV19; clone_size: .; d_call: .; cdr3_aa: CASSIGQGRANQPQHF; cdr3_nt: TGTGCCAGTAGTATCGGGCAGGGCAGGGCAAATCAGCCCCAGCATTTT
j_call: TRBJ1-2; v_call: TRBV6-1; clone_size: .; d_call: TRBD1; cdr3_aa: CASSEPTPGQGYYGYTF; cdr3_nt: TGTGCCAGCAGTGAACCCACTCCGGGACAGGGATACTATGGCTACACCTTC
j_call: TRBJ2-7; v_call: TRBV6-4; clone_size: .; d_call: TRBD1; cdr3_aa: CASSDSKTDRGKPTKAYEQYF; cdr3_nt: TGTGCCAGCAGTGACTCGAAAACAGACAGGGGCAAGCCTACAAAGGCCTACGAGCAGTACTTC
j_call: TRBJ2-3; v_call: TRBV7-9; clone_size: .; d_call: TRBD2; cdr3_aa: CASSSWRGGGDTQYF; cdr3_nt: TGTGCCAGCAGCTCCTGGCGGGGGGGAGGAGATACGCAGTATTTT
j_call: TRBJ1-1; v_call: TRBV11-2; clone_size: once; d_call: TRBD1; cdr3_aa: CASSSTGVWTEAFF; cdr3_nt: TGTGCCAGCAGCTCCACAGGGGTATGGACTGAAGCTTTCTTT
j_call: TRBJ2-7; v_call: TRBV7-2; clone_size: once; d_call: .; cdr3_aa: CASNQGGEQYF; cdr3_nt: TGTGCCAGCAACCAGGGTGGCGAGCAGTACTTC
j_call: TRBJ2-5; v_call: TRBV18; clone_size: .; d_call: TRBD2; cdr3_aa: CASSPGLAATSETQYF; cdr3_nt: TGTGCCAGCTCACCAGGACTAGCGGCAACTTCAGAGACCCAGTACTTC
j_call: TRBJ2-1; v_call: TRBV29-1; clone_size: .; d_call: TRBD2; cdr3_aa: CSVARGTAGDLYNEQFF; cdr3_nt: TGCAGCGTTGCGAGGGGTACTGCGGGAGATCTCTACAATGAGCAGTTCTTC
j_call: TRBJ1-1; v_call: TRBV6-5; clone_size: .; d_call: .; cdr3_aa: CASRGTPNTEAFF; cdr3_nt: TGTGCCAGCAGAGGGACACCGAACACTGAAGCTTTCTTT
j_call: TRBJ2-5; v_call: TRBV21-1; clone_size: .; d_call: .; cdr3_aa: CASSNFDGDQETQYF; cdr3_nt: TGTGCCAGCAGCAATTTTGACGGAGACCAAGAGACCCAGTACTTC